The sequence of this T cell receptor (beta chain) was determined in a study of cytomegalovirus exposure and HLA in healthy donors. Study-level findings and limits: In a later analysis, at a false discovery rate of 0.05, under 20,000 TCR beta sequences matched HLA alleles. In a later analysis, an Asian-associated ancestry cluster reportedly showed fewer N-insertions than the roughly 730-donor mean.

60 Vbeta and 13 Jbeta primers were used in PCR. Using immunoSEQ multiplex PCR, the repertoire was profiled, and TCRdb retains in-frame clones only, with some absent. Among approximately 95,000 clones listed, under 85% were seen once. A remark on this clone: Its antigen remains unidentified.

CDR3 length equals 12 residues. In germline, CDR1 is SGHTA, CDR2 FQGTGA. The V and J ends lost 5 bases and 15 bases, in that order; junction bases with no gene match: 8. The chain couples TRBV7-3 to TRBJ2-1, with TRBD1 matching 9 bases. What was sequenced was PBMCs. The TCR comes from a woman aged 40 to 49 in good health and CMV-seropositive. The CDR3: CASSPGTGHLFF. The CDR3, as DNA: TGTGCCAGCAGCCCGGGGACAGGGCATCTGTTCTTC. The complete variable domain, with remaining parts taken from reference TRBV7-3 and TRBJ2-1, reads GAGVSQTPSNKVTEKGKYVELRCDPISGHTALYWYRQSLGQGPEFLIYFQGTGAADDSGLPNDRFFAVRPEGSVSTLKIQRTERGDSAVYLCASSPGTGHLFFGPGTRLTVL.